This entry lists 4 T cell receptor beta chains sequenced from one sample in a study of blood T cell repertoires in COVID-19. Clones were sequenced by immunoSEQ multiplex PCR, and TCRdb holds only the in-frame ones, with some missing. The data show roughly 220,000 clones, 80% to 85% seen once. The sequencing input was peripheral blood. The receptors come from a woman aged 60 to 75 who had recovered from COVID-19.

The chain uses TRBV3-1 (or the pseudogene TRBV3-2) and TRBJ1-2, with D tentatively TRBD1 (5 bases). CDR3 length: 14 residues. Germline-derived CDR1 and CDR2 are LGHDT and YNNKEL (reference sequence). Trimming pared 0 bases from V and 8 bases from J, leaving 13 bases between. The CDR3 is CASSQDGPGWGYTF. The CDR3 coding sequence is TGTGCCAGCAGCCAAGATGGTCCAGGGTGGGGCTACACCTTC.

The chain joins TRBV30 to TRBJ1-6, with a weak D call TRBD1 (5 bases). The CDR3 totals 13 residues. Germline V gene data show CDR1 as GTSNPN and CDR2 as SVGIG (reference sequence). V shed 2 bases and J shed 10 bases, with 12 bases lying between them. CDR3 in amino acids: CAWSFGGESPLHF. The CDR3 coding sequence is TGTGCCTGGAGTTTTGGGGGGGAGTCACCCCTCCACTTT.

This clone was observed a few times. This sample also contains other DNA sequences that code for the same CDR3. This CDR3 is CASSVGGDTEAFF. The DNA for the CDR3 is TGTGCCAGCAGCGTAGGCGGGGACACTGAAGCTTTCTTT. The chain carries TRBV9 and TRBJ1-1; D not certain. Germline assignment: CDR1 SGDLS and CDR2 YYNGEE. V lost 0 bases and J 3 bases, leaving 6 bases between the germline ends. There are 13 residues in the CDR3.

This clone has only one observation. The chain recombines TRBV21-1 with TRBJ1-2; the DNA was not compared with TRBD1, the D call given in the table. TRBV21-1 is termed a pseudogene. The length of the CDR3 is 17 residues. CDR3 loop: CASSKADREWTYYGYTF. CDR3 DNA: TGTGCCAGCAGCAAAGCGGACAGGGAATGGACTTACTATGGCTACACCTTC.